These 17 T cell receptor beta chains were sequenced from one sample in a study of CD8+CD57+ T cells in acquired aplastic anemia. Patients sequenced had flow cytometry evidence of CD8+CD57+ cell expansion. The template used for profiling TCR beta VDJ and CDR3 was genomic DNA. TCRdb redid the calling of the reads with MiXCR, one entry per CDR3 protein. The table has over 150,000 distinct CDR3 sequences, under 55% seen once. The sequencing sample was made of sorted CD4+, CD8+, or CD8+CD57+ T cells (not recorded which) from PBMCs. All receptors come from a human donor with aplastic anemia.

The chain recombines TRBV20-1 with TRBJ2-2, with 10 nucleotides matching TRBD1. Trimming cost V 4 bases and J 6 bases; bases outside gene matches: 8. There are 15 residues in the CDR3. Germline assignment: CDR1 DFQATT and CDR2 SNEGSKA (reference sequence). CDR3 sequence (DNA): TGCAGTGCTACAGACCATGGACAGGGGGCCGGGGAGCTGTTTTTT. Its translation: CSATDHGQGAGELFF.

The chain is built from TRBV20-1 and TRBJ2-3, with no clear D. Germline values: CDR1 DFQATT, CDR2 SNEGSKA (reference sequence). The V end was cut by 6 bases, the J end by 0 bases, with 10 bases between. The CDR3 has 13 amino acids. The CDR3 spells CSAGSASTDTQYF. Written as DNA, the CDR3 is TGCAGTGCCGGAAGTGCTAGCACAGATACGCAGTATTTT.

This clonotype appeared a single time. The V and J genes are TRBV20-1 and TRBJ2-7; possibly TRBD1 for D (6 bases). Trimming stripped 3 bases from V and 4 bases from J, with 16 bases between. The CDR3 has 14 amino acids. The V gene's germline CDR1 is DFQATT and CDR2 SNEGSKA (reference sequence). CDR3 sequence: CSASNWQGRYEQYF. CDR3 nucleotide sequence: TGCAGTGCTAGTAATTGGCAGGGGAGATACGAGCAGTACTTC.

J is TRBJ2-7 and V is TRBV12-3 or TRBV12-4; TRBD2 agrees at 10 bases. The length of the CDR3 is 14 residues. The V and J ends lost 6 bases and 5 bases, in that order; junction bases with no gene match: 7. Here the CDR3 DNA reads TGTGCCAGCAGAAATAGCGGGGGGATCAACGAGCAGTACTTC. Translation: CASRNSGGINEQYF.

The table lists this clonotype with a count of one. CDR3 DNA: TGCGCCAGCAGCTTGGAAGATGGGACTGAAGCTTTCTTT. Translated, it gives CASSLEDGTEAFF. This chain uses TRBV5-1 with TRBJ1-1; D gene ambiguous. Trimming took 0 bases from V and 5 from J, leaving 8 bases between them. The CDR3 length is 13 residues. CDR1 SGHRS and CDR2 YFSETQ come from the germline V gene.

This clonotype was counted at least ten times. The chain carries TRBV7-2 and TRBJ2-5; D might be TRBD1 (6 bases). The CDR3 sequence is 14 residues long. With 4 bases removed from V and 4 bases from J, the gap between germline ends came to 13 bases. Germline CDR1 SGHTA, CDR2 FQGNSA. The CDR3 loop is CASSYSRGVETQYF. CDR3 DNA sequence: TGTGCCAGCAGCTATTCCAGGGGCGTAGAGACCCAGTACTTC.

This chain links TRBV15 with TRBJ2-3; tentative D call: TRBD1 (5 bases). The germline V gene encodes CDR1 LNHNV and CDR2 YYDKDF (reference sequence). V dropped 1 base and J dropped 4 bases, with 15 bases sitting between them. The CDR3 loop spans 16 amino acids. In nucleotides, the CDR3 is TGTGCCACCAGCAGAGTAGGTAGGGGAAGGTCAGATACGCAGTATTTT. Protein sequence: CATSRVGRGRSDTQYF. Filled out from reference TRBV15 and TRBJ2-3, the complete variable domain reads DAMVIQNPRYQVTQFGKPVTLSCSQTLNHNVMYWYQQKSSQAPKLLFHYYDKDFNNEADTPDNFQSRRPNTSFCFLDIRSPGLGDTAMYLCATSRVGRGRSDTQYFGPGTRLTVL.

In its sample, this clonotype was seen many times. The V and J genes are TRBV20-1 and TRBJ2-3; D is possibly TRBD2 (5 bases). The CDR3 spans 14 residues. From germline, CDR1 is DFQATT and CDR2 SNEGSKA (reference sequence). The V end was cut by 1 base, the J end by 1 base, with 9 bases between. CDR3 coding DNA: TGCAGTGCTAGAGTGCCGGAGGGCACAGATACGCAGTATTTT. This encodes CSARVPEGTDTQYF.

This clonotype was detected ten times or more. The chain links TRBV11-2 to TRBJ1-2; D call uncertain. In germline, CDR1 is SGHAT, CDR2 FQNNGV. CDR3 length: 16 residues. V gave up 5 bases and J gave up 3 bases, with 19 bases separating them. The CDR3 nucleotides are TGTGCCAGCAGCCCACAGACCGGGCTTTCGGACTATGGCTACACCTTC. Translation: CASSPQTGLSDYGYTF.

With regard to this clonotype: The limits of the CDR3 on the DNA are not certain, so only TCRdb's listed CDR3 is given. The chain couples TRBV29-1 to TRBJ2-3; the table's D call, TRBD1, was not checked against the DNA. Germline lookup yields CDR1 SQVTM and CDR2 ANQGSEA. The CDR3 extends over 13 residues, inclusive of both ends. The CDR3 region is CSVGLGNTDTQCF.

The table lists this clonotype with many counts. This sequence joins TRBV19 and TRBJ1-5; a possible D gene is TRBD1 (5 bases). Germline V gene sequence: CDR1 LNHDA, CDR2 SQIVND (reference sequence). This CDR3 comprises 14 residues. Trimming took 4 bases from V and 7 from J, leaving 14 bases between them. The CDR3 region has the DNA TGTGCCAGTAGTACGGAAACAGGATCCCAGCCCCAGCATTTT. Amino acids: CASSTETGSQPQHF.

This clonotype was seen ten or more times. This chain links TRBV7-6 with TRBJ2-1; 10 bases are a match to TRBD1. V shed 5 bases and J 10 bases; nucleotides not matched to a gene: 8. Germline CDR1 SGHVS, CDR2 FNYEAQ. The CDR3 totals 14 residues. In DNA form, the CDR3 reads TGTGCCAGCAGCCCCACGACAGGGGGCAAGGAGCAGTTCTTC. It is translated as CASSPTTGGKEQFF.

In this sample, this clonotype turned up many times. The chain combines TRBV5-1 with TRBJ2-7; D is perhaps TRBD1 (5 bases). V dropped 4 bases and J dropped 5 bases, with 10 bases sitting between them. Germline CDR1 and CDR2: SGHRS and YFSETQ. The CDR3 extends over 12 amino acids. CDR3 protein: CASSPRQNEQYF. The CDR3 DNA sequence: TGCGCCAGCAGCCCTAGACAGAACGAGCAGTACTTC.

This clonotype was seen more than once but under ten times. This CDR3 is CASSLSSRLAKNIQYF. The DNA for the CDR3 is TGTGCCAGCAGTTTATCCTCCCGGCTAGCCAAAAACATTCAGTACTTC. The rearrangement links TRBV12-3 or TRBV12-4 to TRBJ2-4; no clear D gene. V gave up 2 bases and J gave up 0 bases, with 11 bases separating them. This CDR3 has 16 residues.

This clonotype was counted ten times or more. J is TRBJ2-3 and V is TRBV5-1, with D possibly matching TRBD2 (5 bases). The V gene's germline CDR1 is SGHRS and CDR2 YFSETQ. This CDR3 region has 14 residues. V shed 4 bases and J shed 0 bases, with 9 bases lying between them. DNA for the CDR3: TGCGCCAGCAGCGGCGGGTTCAGCACAGATACGCAGTATTTT. Protein sequence: CASSGGFSTDTQYF.

Concerning this clonotype: The conserved phenylalanine or tryptophan is not found at the CDR3 terminus, so this likely reflects a read error. The chain employs TRBV27 and TRBJ1-2, with 7 bases lining up with TRBD1. Trimming at V came to 3 bases and at J to 7 bases, leaving 5 bases not matched to a gene. CDR1 is MNHEY, CDR2 SMNVEV, per germline (reference sequence). The CDR3 has 13 amino acids. CDR3 loop: CASSFSTGLGYTS. The CDR3 nucleotides read TGTGCCAGCAGTTTTTCGACAGGGCTTGGCTACACCTCC.

This clonotype was picked up many times. The gene calls are TRBV5-6 and TRBJ2-3; D is ambiguous. In germline, CDR1 is SGHDT, CDR2 YYEEEE. V lost 2 bases and J 1 base, leaving 5 bases between the germline ends. The CDR3 covers 13 residues. CDR3 coding DNA: TGTGCCAGCAGCTTAAGGGGCACAGATACGCAGTATTTT. Encoded protein: CASSLRGTDTQYF.